This TCR beta chain appears in the sequencing data of a study of T cells in Graves' hyperthyroidism and ophthalmopathy. This clonotype was seen many times. Its target is unknown. Points from the study as a whole: Separating ophthalmopathy from stable hyperthyroidism was achieved by a 13 V-J model.

TCR beta CDR3 regions were amplified from RNA transcripts. The HTBI primer set served for first-round RT-PCR of the TCR CDR3. TCRdb reprocessed the multiplex PCR reads via MiXCR and lists one record per CDR3 protein. The sample includes a few hundred thousand distinct CDR3 sequences, roughly 15% seen only once; the top ten take 13%. This CDR3 spans 18 amino acids. In germline, CDR1 is SGHRS, CDR2 YFSETQ. The V segment lost 3 bases and the J segment 0 bases; nucleotides outside the gene matches: 9. Sequencing was carried out using blood. This TCR came from a middle-aged woman with Graves' hyperthyroidism that later progressed to Graves' ophthalmopathy. V gene TRBV5-1 combines with J gene TRBJ2-1, with 10 bases that match TRBD2. CDR3 sequence: CASSSKTSGMSSYNEQFF. CDR3 sequence (DNA): TGCGCCAGCAGCTCGAAAACTAGCGGGATGAGCTCCTACAATGAGCAGTTCTTC. The full variable domain, its missing parts supplied by reference TRBV5-1 and TRBJ2-1, is KAGVTQTPRYLIKTRGQQVTLSCSPISGHRSVSWYQQTPGQGLQFLFEYFSETQRNKGNFPGRFSGRQFSNSRSEMNVSTLELGDSALYLCASSSKTSGMSSYNEQFFGPGTRLTVL.